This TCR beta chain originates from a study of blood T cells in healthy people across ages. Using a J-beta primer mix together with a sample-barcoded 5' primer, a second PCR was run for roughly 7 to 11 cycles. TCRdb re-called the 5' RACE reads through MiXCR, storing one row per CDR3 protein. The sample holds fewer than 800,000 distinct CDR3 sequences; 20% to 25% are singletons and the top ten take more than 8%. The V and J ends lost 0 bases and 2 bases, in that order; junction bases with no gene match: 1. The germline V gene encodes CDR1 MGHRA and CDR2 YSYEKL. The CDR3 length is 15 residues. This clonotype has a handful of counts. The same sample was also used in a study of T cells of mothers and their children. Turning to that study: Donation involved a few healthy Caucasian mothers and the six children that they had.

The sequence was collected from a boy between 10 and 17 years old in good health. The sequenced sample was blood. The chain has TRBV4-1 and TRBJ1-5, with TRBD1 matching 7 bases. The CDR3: CASSQDDRGNQPQHF. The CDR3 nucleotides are TGCGCCAGCAGCCAAGACGACAGGGGCAATCAGCCCCAGCATTTT.